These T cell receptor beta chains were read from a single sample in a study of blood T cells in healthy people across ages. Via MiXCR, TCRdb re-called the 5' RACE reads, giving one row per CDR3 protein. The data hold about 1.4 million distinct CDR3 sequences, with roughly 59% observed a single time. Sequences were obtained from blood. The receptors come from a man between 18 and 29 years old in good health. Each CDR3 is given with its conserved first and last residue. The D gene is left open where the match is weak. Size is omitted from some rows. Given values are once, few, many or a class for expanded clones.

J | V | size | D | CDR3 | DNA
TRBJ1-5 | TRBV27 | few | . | CASSTGIQPQHF | TGTGCCAGCAGTACAGGGATTCAGCCCCAGCATTTT
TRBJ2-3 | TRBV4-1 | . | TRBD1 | CASSQGQGVADTQYF | TGCGCCAGCAGCCAGGGACAGGGGGTTGCAGATACGCAGTATTTT
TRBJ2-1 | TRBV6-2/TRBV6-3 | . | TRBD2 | CASSYLAGEAYNEQFF | TGTGCCAGCAGTTACCTAGCGGGGGAGGCTTACAATGAGCAGTTCTTC
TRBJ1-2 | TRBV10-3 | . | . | CAIRATRDTPNYGYTF | TGTGCCATCAGGGCGACCCGGGACACGCCTAACTATGGCTACACCTTC
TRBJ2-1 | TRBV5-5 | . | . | CASSPGLVLEQFF | TGTGCCAGCAGCCCCGGACTTGTCCTCGAGCAGTTCTTC
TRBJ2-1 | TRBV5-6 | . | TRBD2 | CASSFWFLWTSGNNEQFF | TGTGCCAGCAGCTTTTGGTTCCTTTGGACTAGCGGGAACAATGAGCAGTTCTTC
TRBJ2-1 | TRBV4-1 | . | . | CASSQPLRANEQFF | TGCGCCAGCAGCCAACCCCTCAGGGCAAATGAGCAGTTCTTC
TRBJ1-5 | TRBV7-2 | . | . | CASSSWAPQTVRESQPQHF | TGTGCCAGCAGCTCCTGGGCCCCACAGACAGTCCGCGAGAGTCAGCCCCAGCATTTT
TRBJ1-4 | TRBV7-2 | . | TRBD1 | CASSLQGAHNEKLFF | TGTGCCAGCAGCTTACAGGGGGCTCATAATGAAAAACTGTTTTTT
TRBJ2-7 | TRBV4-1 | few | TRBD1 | CASSQFLRDSSYEQYF | TGCGCCAGCAGCCAATTCCTCAGGGACAGTTCCTACGAGCAGTACTTC
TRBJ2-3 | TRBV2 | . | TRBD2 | CASSGLAGGIDTQYF | TGTGCCAGCAGTGGACTAGCGGGAGGGATAGATACGCAGTATTTT
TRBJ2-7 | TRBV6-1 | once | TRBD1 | CASSESGQGKQYF | TGTGCCAGCAGTGAATCGGGACAGGGGAAGCAGTACTTC
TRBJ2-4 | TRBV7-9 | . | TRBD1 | CASTSGQPVPDKNIQYF | TGTGCCAGCACCTCGGGACAGCCCGTACCCGATAAAAACATTCAGTACTTC
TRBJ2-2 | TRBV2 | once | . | CASSVVAVNAGELFF | TGTGCCAGCAGTGTGGTAGCCGTGAATGCCGGGGAGCTGTTTTTT
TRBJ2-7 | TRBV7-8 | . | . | CASSLVSGEYEQYF | TGTGCCAGCAGCTTAGTATCGGGGGAGTACGAGCAGTACTTC
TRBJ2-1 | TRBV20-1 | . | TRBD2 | CSARGLPVNEQFF | TGCAGTGCTAGGGGACTACCCGTGAATGAGCAGTTCTTC
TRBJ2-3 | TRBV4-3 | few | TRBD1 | CASSQERIRGRFTDTQYF | TGCGCCAGCAGCCAAGAACGGATCAGGGGGCGTTTCACAGATACGCAGTATTTT
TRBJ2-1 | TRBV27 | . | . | CASSPLGGYYNEQFF | TGTGCCAGCAGCCCCCTGGGCGGTTACTACAATGAGCAGTTCTTC
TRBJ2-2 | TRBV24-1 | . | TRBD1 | CATFAGLPGQGRTGELFF | TGTGCCACTTTCGCCGGTTTACCGGGACAGGGACGGACCGGGGAGCTGTTTTTT
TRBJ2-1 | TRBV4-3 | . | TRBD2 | CASSQDIGSGSPNEQFF | TGCGCCAGCAGCCAAGATATAGGTAGCGGGTCCCCAAATGAGCAGTTCTTC
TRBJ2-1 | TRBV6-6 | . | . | CASSILDYEQFF | TGTGCCAGCAGCATTCTAGATTATGAGCAGTTCTTC
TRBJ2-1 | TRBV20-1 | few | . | CSARVTRGALNNEQFF | TGCAGTGCTAGGGTTACCCGGGGGGCTCTGAACAATGAGCAGTTCTTC
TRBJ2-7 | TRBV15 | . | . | CATSSHQGSYEQYF | TGTGCCACCAGCAGCCACCAGGGATCCTACGAGCAGTACTTC
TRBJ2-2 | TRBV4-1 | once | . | CASSQVTLSQGRPGELFF | TGCGCCAGCAGCCAAGTAACCCTTTCCCAGGGAAGACCCGGGGAGCTGTTTTTT
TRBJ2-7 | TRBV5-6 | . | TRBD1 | CASSSPLNRGSEQYF | TGTGCCAGCAGCTCGCCATTAAACAGGGGATCCGAGCAGTACTTC
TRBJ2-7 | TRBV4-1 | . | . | CASSHPTNYEQYF | TGCGCCAGCAGCCACCCTACAAACTACGAGCAGTACTTC